This T cell receptor beta chain was observed in a study of cytomegalovirus exposure and HLA in healthy donors. The study ran its PCR with 60 Vbeta and 13 Jbeta primers. The method was immunoSEQ multiplex PCR; TCRdb's version includes in-frame clones alone and lacks a portion of them. The sample lists 120,000 or so clones, about 72% occurring once. At collection, donors were nominally healthy, but unrecorded immune exposures were probable. The source of this sequence is a man aged 30 to 39 in good health and CMV-seropositive. Sequencing was performed on PBMCs.

The CDR3 loop reads CASSHLGQGRISGANVLTF. For the CDR3, the DNA is TGCGCCAGCAGCCACCTCGGACAGGGAAGGATCTCTGGGGCCAACGTCCTGACTTTC. The genes are TRBV4-1 and TRBJ2-6, with 8 bases fitting TRBD1. The CDR3 contains 19 residues. Per the germline V gene, CDR1 is MGHRA and CDR2 is YSYEKL. V lost 3 bases and J lost 0; bases outside the gene matches: 10.